A single sample gave rise to the 28 T cell receptor beta chains below, sequenced in a study of tumor-infiltrating lymphocytes in oesophageal squamous cell carcinoma (dated by TCRdb to the mid-2010s). The method behind the library was PCR. Sequencing used an Illumina HiSeq 2000. Through fastp at Q25 and MiXCR, TCRdb rebuilt clones from the public reads, retaining in-frame beta chains. Identical CDR3 proteins give one entry, which carries the most common genes and DNA. This sample has 15,000 to 20,000 distinct CDR3 sequences in its table, and about 42% of those were observed once. The biggest ten clones account for about 19% of the sample. Specimen: normal esophageal tissue next to the tumor. The receptor source for this set is a female donor with esophageal squamous cell carcinoma.

This clonotype turned up a few times. CDR3 loop: CASSLAGTSGYEQYF. The CDR3 DNA reads TGTGCCAGCAGCTTAGCTGGGACTAGCGGGTACGAGCAGTACTTC. The chain combines TRBV7-2 with TRBJ2-7; 12 bases are a match to TRBD2. CDR1 SGHTA and CDR2 FQGNSA come from the germline V gene. The CDR3 consists of 15 residues. After removal of 0 bases from V and 4 bases from J, the junction contained 1 base not matched to a gene. Variable domain in full (rest from reference TRBV7-2 and TRBJ2-7): GAGVSQSPSNKVTEKGKDVELRCDPISGHTALYWYRQSLGQGLEFLIYFQGNSAPDKSGLPSDRFSAERTGGSVSTLTIQRTQQEDSAVYLCASSLAGTSGYEQYFGPGTRLTVT.

Ten or more counts support this clonotype. The chain couples TRBV28 to TRBJ1-1, with 8 bases identical to TRBD1. The junction had 0 bases not matched to a gene; V was cut back by 6 bases and J by 3 bases. Per the germline V gene, CDR1 is MDHEN and CDR2 is SYDVKM. The CDR3 has 12 residues. CDR3 bases: TGTGCCAGCAGGGACAGGGACACTGAAGCTTTCTTT. Protein sequence: CASRDRDTEAFF. Based on the CDR3 plus reference TRBV28 and TRBJ1-1, the full variable domain is DVKVTQSSRYLVKRTGEKVFLECVQDMDHENMFWYRQDPGLGLRLIYFSYDVKMKEKGDIPEGYSVSREKKERFSLILESASTNQTSMYLCASRDRDTEAFFGQGTRLTVV.

V and J are TRBV7-3 and TRBJ2-3; no clear D. The end of the DNA is better explained by TRBJ1-1, so the J call may be wrong. The CDR3 is made up of 12 amino acids. CDR1 and CDR2 from the germline V gene are SGHTA and FQGTGA. This CDR3 is CASSLMNTEAFF. The CDR3 nucleotides read TGTGCCAGCAGCTTAATGAACACTGAAGCTTTCTTT.

This clonotype has a count of ten or more. The chain has TRBV6-1 and TRBJ1-1; TRBD1 matches 7 bases. Trimming at V came to 7 bases and at J to 5 bases, leaving 7 bases not matched to a gene. Germline lookup yields CDR1 MNHNS and CDR2 SASEGT. The CDR3 sequence is 13 residues long. CDR3 sequence reads: CASMTGWGTEAFF. The DNA for the CDR3 is TGTGCCAGCATGACAGGGTGGGGGACTGAAGCTTTCTTT.

The chain is built from TRBV7-8 and TRBJ2-5, with 7 positions matching TRBD2. The tail of the sequence fits TRBJ2-7 better, so the J call may be wrong. The CDR3 is 15 residues long. Germline loops: CDR1 SGHVS, CDR2 FQNEAQ. CDR3 nucleotide sequence: TGTGCCAGCAGCCCCCGGCGGGAGCCCCGCTACGAGCAGTACTTC. Translating it yields CASSPRREPRYEQYF.

This clonotype was seen more than once but under ten times. The rearrangement links TRBV7-3 to TRBJ2-3; 7 bases match TRBD2. Germline V lookup: CDR1 SGHTA, CDR2 FQGTGA. The CDR3 length is 15 residues. V dropped 3 bases and J dropped 6; count of bases not matched to a gene: 9. CDR3 amino acids: CASSFLAGVGDTQYF. Here the CDR3 DNA reads TGTGCCAGCAGCTTTCTTGCGGGAGTCGGGGATACGCAGTATTTT.

This chain's CDR3 is CASSYPPGQGNQKLFF. For the CDR3, the DNA is TGTGCCAGCAGTTACCCCCCGGGACAGGGGAACCAAAAACTGTTTTTT. The chain uses TRBV6-6 and TRBJ1-4; 10 nucleotides align to TRBD1. Unmatched junction bases numbered 9, after V lost 2 bases and J lost 9 bases. This CDR3 has 16 residues. Per the germline V gene, CDR1 is MNHNY and CDR2 is SVGAGI (reference sequence).

This clonotype was recorded many times. The V and J genes are TRBV25-1 and TRBJ2-3; 10 bases align to TRBD2. The germline V gene encodes CDR1 MGHDK and CDR2 SYGVNS. The V segment lost 2 bases and the J segment 5 bases; nucleotides outside the gene matches: 7. CDR3 length equals 16 residues. CDR3 DNA sequence: TGTGCCAGCAGTGAAGGTCTAGCGGGAGTGGGAGATACGCAGTATTTT. It encodes CASSEGLAGVGDTQYF.

This clonotype appeared a few times. The chain joins TRBV7-2 to TRBJ2-3; 8 bases align to TRBD2. The V gene's germline CDR1 is SGHTA and CDR2 FQGNSA. J was trimmed by 1 base and V by 1 base; bases with no gene match: 7. The CDR3 runs to 17 residues. In DNA form, the CDR3 reads TGTGCCAGCAGCTTAGTTCGGGAGGGGGACGGCACAGATACGCAGTATTTT. Protein sequence: CASSLVREGDGTDTQYF.

The chain links TRBV4-1 to TRBJ2-6; 7 bases fit TRBD2. The better agreement between TRBJ2-1 and the DNA end casts doubt on the J call. Per the germline V gene, CDR1 is MGHRA and CDR2 is YSYEKL. The CDR3 totals 17 residues. The CDR3 spells CASSQGGRGGSGDEQFF. CDR3 nucleotides: TGCGCCAGCAGCCAAGGGGGTCGAGGCGGGAGTGGCGATGAGCAGTTCTTC.

This rearrangement joins TRBV10-3 to TRBJ1-2; D unclear. Trimming removed 2 bases at V and 9 bases at J, with 16 bases between. The CDR3 is 14 amino acids. CDR1 and CDR2 (germline): ENHRY, SYGVKD. In nucleotides, the CDR3 is TGTGCCATCAGTGAGCCAAGGACGGGTGAGCGCTACACCTTC. This sequence encodes CAISEPRTGERYTF.

The V call is TRBV29-1, the J call TRBJ2-2, with D perhaps TRBD1 or TRBD2 (5 bases each). This CDR3 has 14 amino acids. V dropped 3 bases and J dropped 4 bases, with 12 bases sitting between them. Germline-derived CDR1 and CDR2 are SQVTM and ANQGSEA. The CDR3 loop is CSVEGRRGTGELFF. For the CDR3, the DNA is TGCAGCGTTGAGGGACGCCGAGGCACCGGGGAGCTGTTTTTT.

This clonotype was observed a few times. This chain links TRBV10-2 with TRBJ2-5; the D gene is possibly TRBD1 (6 bases). CDR3 size: 13 residues. Germline V lookup: CDR1 WSHSY, CDR2 SAAADI. V lost 3 bases and J lost 5, with 10 bases in between. CDR3: CASSDRGRETQYF. In DNA, the CDR3 is TGCGCCAGCAGTGACAGGGGCCGGGAGACCCAGTACTTC.

Notes on this clonotype: Because it lacks the conserved phenylalanine or tryptophan at the end, this CDR3 is likely a read error. The DNA is omitted, as the CDR3 cannot be located on it reliably, and the CDR3 follows TCRdb's listing. This chain connects TRBV28 to TRBJ2-5; the D segment call TRBD1 is taken from the table without a DNA check. Germline V lookup: CDR1 MDHEN, CDR2 SYDVKM. Counting both end residues, the CDR3 totals 16 amino acids. This CDR3 is CASSLREAINGYTFGS.

This clonotype was counted ten times or more. CDR3 DNA sequence: TGTGCCAGCAGTTACCGGGAACTGAACACTGAAGCTTTCTTT. Its translation is CASSYRELNTEAFF. V usage is TRBV6-6 and J usage is TRBJ1-1; unclear D gene. The CDR3 covers 14 residues. Trimming stripped 2 bases from V and 0 bases from J, with 7 bases between. Germline values: CDR1 MNHNY, CDR2 SVGAGI (reference sequence).

This clonotype has a handful of counts. This rearrangement joins TRBV20-1 to TRBJ2-5, with 7 positions matching TRBD1. The DNA end lines up better with TRBJ1-2; the J call may be wrong. The germline gives CDR1 DFQATT, CDR2 SNEGSKA (reference sequence). CDR3 length: 14 residues. This CDR3 is CSASEGAEGLGYTF. DNA of the CDR3: TGCAGTGCAAGCGAGGGGGCTGAGGGCCTTGGCTACACCTTC.

The gene calls are TRBV7-9 and TRBJ2-5, with unresolved D. V was cut by 1 base and J by 5 bases, with 17 bases left in between. The CDR3 has 16 residues. In germline, CDR1 is SEHNR, CDR2 FQNEAQ (reference sequence). CDR3 in amino acids: CASSLGEAQGSETQYF. Written as DNA, the CDR3 is TGTGCCAGCAGCTTAGGGGAAGCCCAAGGTTCGGAGACCCAGTACTTC. The whole variable domain, filled in from reference TRBV7-9 and TRBJ2-5, reads DTGVSQNPRHKITKRGQNVTFRCDPISEHNRLYWYRQTLGQGPEFLTYFQNEAQLEKSRLLSDRFSAERPKGSFSTLEIQRTEQGDSAMYLCASSLGEAQGSETQYFGPGTRLLVL.

Regarding this clonotype: A read error may explain this, as a much larger clone is one base away. The V gene is TRBV4-1, the J gene TRBJ1-5; the D gene is possibly TRBD1 (6 bases). There are 16 residues in the CDR3. V gave up 4 bases and J gave up 3 bases, with 16 bases separating them. CDR1 and CDR2 (germline): MGHRA, YSYEKL. The CDR3 region has the DNA TGCGCCAGCAGCCGAGATCCAGGACAGTCCAATCAGCCCCAGCATTTT. Translation: CASSRDPGQSNQPQHF.

The chain joins TRBV7-4 to TRBJ2-7; D may be TRBD1 (5 bases). The J call is doubtful: the DNA matches TRBJ2-1 better. In germline, CDR1 is SGHVT, CDR2 SQSDAQ. The CDR3 totals 16 residues. Here the CDR3 reads CASSLEAGFTYNEQFF. The CDR3 coding sequence is TGTGCCAGCAGCTTAGAGGCAGGGTTCACCTACAATGAGCAGTTCTTC.

This clonotype occurred many times. The rearrangement uses TRBV7-6 and TRBJ2-1, with TRBD2 as a possible D gene (6 bases). V was clipped by 5 bases and J by 7 bases, with 21 bases between them. The CDR3 length is 16 residues. Germline V lookup: CDR1 SGHVS, CDR2 FNYEAQ. In DNA form, the CDR3 reads TGTGCCAGCAGCCCTATTTATGCCGGGGGTCGTAATGAGCAGTTCTTC. This gives the protein CASSPIYAGGRNEQFF.

The chain is built from TRBV7-3 and TRBJ2-5, with unresolved D. The J call is uncertain, as TRBJ2-7 better fits the DNA end. CDR1 is SGHTA and CDR2 is FQGTGA in the germline V gene. The length of the CDR3 is 14 residues. The CDR3 DNA reads TGTGCCAGCAGCTTAACTCATGGCCCCTACGAGCAGTACTTC. Translating it yields CASSLTHGPYEQYF.

This clonotype is medium-sized by share. The rearrangement uses TRBV12-3 or TRBV12-4 and TRBJ1-6; 7 nucleotides match TRBD1. The V gene end was trimmed by 3 bases and the J gene end by 7 bases; junction bases not matched to a gene: 3. The CDR3 totals 14 residues. The CDR3 bases are TGTGCCAGCAGTTTGTCAGGGGGAAATTCACCCCTCCACTTT. Residues: CASSLSGGNSPLHF.

The chain employs TRBV7-2 and TRBJ2-3; possibly TRBD2 for D (6 bases). V lost 5 bases and J 0 bases, leaving 21 bases between the germline ends. The CDR3 covers 18 residues. Germline-derived CDR1 and CDR2 are SGHTA and FQGNSA. The CDR3, as DNA: TGTGCCAGCAGCCCAGGGCCTGGAAGGCGGGGAAGCACAGATACGCAGTATTTT. Protein product: CASSPGPGRRGSTDTQYF.

This clonotype was seen many times. The chain couples TRBV7-9 to TRBJ2-3; unclear D gene. Trimming cost V 4 bases and J 4 bases, with 12 bases left between them. CDR1 SEHNR and CDR2 FQNEAQ come from the germline V gene (reference sequence). The CDR3 is 14 amino acids. The CDR3 DNA follows: TGTGCCAGCAGCTCTTCCGGCTCCGCAGATACGCAGTATTTT. Encoded protein: CASSSSGSADTQYF.

The rearrangement joins TRBV18 to TRBJ1-4; possibly TRBD1 for D (5 bases). V lost 3 bases and J lost 3, with 11 bases in between. Germline CDR1 reads KGHSH; CDR2 reads LQKENI. CDR3 length: 15 residues. CDR3: CASSPSNRPNEKLFF. CDR3 sequence (DNA): TGTGCCAGCTCACCCTCCAACAGGCCTAATGAAAAACTGTTTTTT.

This clonotype was observed at least ten times. For the CDR3, the DNA is TGTGCCAGTAGATCTCAGGGAGGGGACAATCAGCCCCAGCATTTT. Translated, it gives CASRSQGGDNQPQHF. The V gene is TRBV19, the J gene TRBJ1-5, with TRBD1 as a possible D gene (5 bases). CDR1 and CDR2 (germline): LNHDA, SQIVND (reference sequence). V was shortened by 6 bases and J by 3 bases, with 15 bases between the two germline ends. There are 15 residues in the CDR3.

V usage is TRBV11-2 and J usage is TRBJ2-7; TRBD1 aligns across 8 bases. The DNA end lines up better with TRBJ2-1; the J call may be wrong. CDR3 length: 16 amino acids. Germline V gene data show CDR1 as SGHAT and CDR2 as FQNNGV. CDR3 amino acids: CASSRRGQVSYNEQFF. CDR3 DNA: TGTGCCAGCAGCCGCAGGGGACAGGTCTCCTACAATGAGCAGTTCTTC.

This clonotype has at least ten counts. Mismatch with germline at one junction end may stem from a read error. V usage is TRBV12-3 or TRBV12-4 and J usage is TRBJ2-4, with D unresolved. This CDR3 has 13 amino acids. CDR3 amino acids: CASAGRGDSPLHF. The CDR3 region has the DNA TGTGCCAGTGCAGGACGCGGCGATTCACCCCTCCACTTC.